These T cell receptor beta chains were read from a single sample in a study of graft-versus-host responses after intestinal transplantation. Measured with immunoSEQ multiplex PCR; TCRdb has only the in-frame clones, and not every one. The data hold some 69,000 clones, with 80% to 95% observed a single time. The starting material was bone marrow, obtained around 720 days after intestinal transplantation. These receptors were taken from a human patient who received an intestinal transplant, so some T cells may come from the graft donor. CDR3s include the opening cysteine and the closing phenylalanine or tryptophan. The D gene is left open where the match is weak. Clone size is shown for a subset of rows, as once, few, many or a class of expanded clone.

. | TRBJ1-5 | TRBV7-2 | . | TGTGCCAGCAGCTCAGGGGGCAATCAGCCCCAGCATTTT | CASSSGGNQPQHF
. | TRBJ2-7 | TRBV6-1 | once | TGTGCCAGCAGTGAAGGGGTAGATCTGAGCTCCTACGAGCAGTACTTC | CASSEGVDLSSYEQYF
TRBD1 | TRBJ2-5 | TRBV5-1 | once | TGCGCCAGCAGCTTGGTACTAGGGACAGGATCGATTAAAGAGACCCAGTACTTC | CASSLVLGTGSIKETQYF
. | TRBJ2-7 | TRBV11-1 | . | TGTGCCAGCACCCCCGGGGAACCATACGAGCAGTACTTC | CASTPGEPYEQYF
. | TRBJ2-2 | TRBV28 | . | TGTGCCAGCAGTGGTTCTGGGGTCGCCGGGGAGCTGTTTTTT | CASSGSGVAGELFF
. | TRBJ2-3 | TRBV30 | . | TGTGCCTGGAGGGGGGGCTGGACAGATACGCAGTATTTT | CAWRGGWTDTQYF
TRBD1 | TRBJ1-4 | TRBV6-1 | . | TGTGCCAGCACCCCCCTAAAGGGGGCGAATGAAAAACTGTTTTTT | CASTPLKGANEKLFF
. | TRBJ1-2 | TRBV15 | . | TGTGCCACCAGCCCGCCCCCGGGCTCTGCTAGTTACTATGGCTACACCTTC | CATSPPPGSASYYGYTF
. | TRBJ2-5 | TRBV9 | . | TGTGCCAGCAGCGTTTCGGGTGCCGAAGAGACCCAGTACTTC | CASSVSGAEETQYF
TRBD1 | TRBJ1-1 | TRBV7-9 | once | TGTGCCAGCAGCTTACCACGGACAGGACTGAACACTGAAGCTTTCTTT | CASSLPRTGLNTEAFF
. | TRBJ2-1 | TRBV7-2 | . | TGTGCCAGCAGCTTAGGGCAGTTAGCGGCTGAGCAGTTCTTC | CASSLGQLAAEQFF